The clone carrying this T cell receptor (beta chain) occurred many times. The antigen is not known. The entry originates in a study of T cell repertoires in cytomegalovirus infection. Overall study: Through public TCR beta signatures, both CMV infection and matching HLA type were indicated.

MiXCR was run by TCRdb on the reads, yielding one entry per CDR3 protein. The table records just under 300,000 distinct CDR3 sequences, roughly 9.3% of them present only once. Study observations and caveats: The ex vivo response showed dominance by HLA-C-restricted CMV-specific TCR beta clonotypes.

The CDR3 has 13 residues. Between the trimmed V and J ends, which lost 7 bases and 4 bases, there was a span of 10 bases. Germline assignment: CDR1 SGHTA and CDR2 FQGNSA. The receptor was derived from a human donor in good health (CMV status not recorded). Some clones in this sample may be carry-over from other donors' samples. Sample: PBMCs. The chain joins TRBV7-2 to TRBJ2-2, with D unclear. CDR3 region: CASTLGVTGELFF. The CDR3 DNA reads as TGTGCCAGCACCCTTGGGGTCACCGGGGAGCTGTTTTTT.